The next 6 T cell receptor beta chains were all read from a single sample in a study of cytomegalovirus exposure and HLA in healthy donors. Generated by immunoSEQ multiplex PCR, the TCRdb table keeps only in-frame clones and is missing some. The sample consists of 250,000 to 400,000 clones, roughly 87% of them appearing once. The specimen sequenced was PBMCs. Receptors originate from a man under 40 in good health and CMV-seronegative.

The rearrangement uses TRBV7-9 and TRBJ1-4; TRBD1 aligns across 8 bases. The CDR3 has 15 amino acids. Germline V gene sequence: CDR1 SEHNR, CDR2 FQNEAQ (reference sequence). V dropped 5 bases and J dropped 8; count of bases not matched to a gene: 10. DNA for the CDR3: TGTGCCAGCAGCCCCGGACAGGGATACGAAGAAAAACTGTTTTTT. The encoded protein is CASSPGQGYEEKLFF.

The V call is TRBV11-2, the J call TRBJ2-3; unclear D gene. V shed 1 base and J shed 2 bases, with 10 bases lying between them. Germline CDR1 SGHAT, CDR2 FQNNGV. The CDR3 contains 15 residues. CDR3 in DNA: TGTGCCAGCAGCTTAGTCCTCGGTCCCACAGATACGCAGTATTTT. Its protein product is CASSLVLGPTDTQYF.

In this sample, this clone turned up once. The CDR3 protein is CASSPIRSGYEQYF. DNA for the CDR3: TGTGCCAGCAGCCCCATAAGATCCGGCTACGAGCAGTACTTC. V usage is TRBV6-5 and J usage is TRBJ2-7; D call uncertain. The V and J ends lost 6 bases and 3 bases respectively, with 15 bases between them. This CDR3 is built from 14 residues. The V gene's germline CDR1 is MNHEY and CDR2 SVGAGI.

The rearrangement uses TRBV5-1 and TRBJ2-4; 11 bases fit TRBD2. CDR3 size: 16 residues. The V gene's germline CDR1 is SGHRS and CDR2 YFSETQ. V trimming: 2 bases; J trimming: 3 bases; junction bases outside the gene matches: 4. The CDR3 sequence: CASSFSGGADKNIQYF. Here the CDR3 DNA reads TGCGCCAGCAGCTTTAGCGGGGGGGCCGACAAAAACATTCAGTACTTC.

A single count supports this clone. J is TRBJ2-2 and V is TRBV4-3, with TRBD2 as a possible D gene (6 bases). CDR1 is LGHNA, CDR2 YSLEER, per germline. CDR3 length: 14 amino acids. The V end lost 3 bases, the J end lost 3 bases, and 8 bases lay between the germline ends. The CDR3: CASSQSGDTGELFF. The CDR3 region has the DNA TGCGCCAGCAGCCAGTCGGGAGACACCGGGGAGCTGTTTTTT.

The chain combines TRBV7-2 with TRBJ2-2; perhaps TRBD1 as D (6 bases). The CDR3 is made up of 15 amino acids. From germline, CDR1 is SGHTA and CDR2 FQGNSA. The V end lost 4 bases, the J end lost 5 bases, and 14 bases lay between the germline ends. The CDR3 loop is CASSSRQVKTGELFF. CDR3 bases: TGTGCCAGCAGCTCCCGACAGGTCAAGACCGGGGAGCTGTTTTTT. Together with reference TRBV7-2 and TRBJ2-2, the CDR3 gives the full variable domain: GAGVSQSPSNKVTEKGKDVELRCDPISGHTALYWYRQSLGQGLEFLIYFQGNSAPDKSGLPSDRFSAERTGGSVSTLTIQRTQQEDSAVYLCASSSRQVKTGELFFGEGSRLTVL.